Shown below are 3 T cell receptor beta chains from a single sample sequenced in a study of blood T cell repertoires in COVID-19. TCRdb's copy holds only in-frame clones and misses some; the assay was immunoSEQ multiplex PCR. The sample shows about 160,000 clones, around four fifths of them seen only once. Material: peripheral blood. Receptor source: a woman aged 80 or over with active or convalescent COVID-19.

CDR3 in DNA: TGTGCCAGCAGTTCCCCGGGCCGCGGGAATGAGCAGTTCTTC. Translated, it gives CASSSPGRGNEQFF. The chain joins TRBV6-5 to TRBJ2-1, with a tentative D call TRBD2 (5 bases). CDR1 MNHEY and CDR2 SVGAGI come from the germline V gene. The CDR3 is 14 residues long. V lost 4 bases to trimming and J lost 7 bases, with 14 bases between them.

The count of this clone is one. The J gene is TRBJ2-1, the V gene TRBV6-2 or TRBV6-3; 7 bases are a match to TRBD2. The CDR3 spans 17 residues. Germline V lookup: CDR1 MNHEY, CDR2 SVGEGT. The ends lost 4 bases at V and 2 bases at J; junction bases unmatched: 11. The CDR3 protein is CASSSAHSGVAYNEQFF. CDR3 DNA: TGTGCCAGCAGTTCTGCTCACAGCGGGGTCGCCTACAATGAGCAGTTCTTC.

This clone was counted a few times. The CDR3: CASSPPRQGSYEQYF. CDR3 coding DNA: TGCGCCAGCAGCCCCCCCAGGCAGGGCTCCTACGAGCAGTACTTC. The J gene is TRBJ2-7, the V gene TRBV5-1, with D maybe TRBD1 (5 bases). Germline CDR1 is SGHRS and CDR2 is YFSETQ. The CDR3 has 15 residues. Trimming left V 4 bases short and J 0 bases short, with 14 bases between. Variable domain in full (rest from reference TRBV5-1 and TRBJ2-7): KAGVTQTPRYLIKTRGQQVTLSCSPISGHRSVSWYQQTPGQGLQFLFEYFSETQRNKGNFPGRFSGRQFSNSRSEMNVSTLELGDSALYLCASSPPRQGSYEQYFGPGTRLTVT.